This paragraph covers one T cell receptor (beta chain) sequence. The sample comes from a study of cytomegalovirus exposure and HLA in healthy donors. In germline, CDR1 is SGHNT, CDR2 YYREEE (reference sequence). CDR3 size: 15 residues. Trimming stripped 0 bases from V and 6 bases from J, with 15 bases between. Primers included in the PCR were 60 Vbeta and 13 Jbeta primers. TCRdb keeps only in-frame clones here, not all; method: immunoSEQ multiplex PCR. The table for this sample gives 150,000 or so clones. The source material was PBMCs. The source is a man in his thirties or forties in good health and CMV-seronegative. The V and J genes are TRBV5-4 and TRBJ1-2, with D maybe TRBD1 (6 bases). The CDR3 sequence: CASSLEGGGENGYTF. CDR3 nucleotide sequence: TGTGCCAGCAGCTTGGAGGGGGGGGGTGAGAATGGCTACACCTTC. Full variable domain (rest looked up from reference TRBV5-4 and TRBJ1-2): ETGVTQSPTHLIKTRGQQVTLRCSSQSGHNTVSWYQQALGQGPQFIFQYYREEENGRGNFPPRFSGLQFPNYSSELNVNALELDDSALYLCASSLEGGGENGYTFGSGTRLTVV.